This T cell receptor beta chain stems from a study of shared clonotypes between healthy human individuals. Germline CDR1 and CDR2: SGHRS and YFSETQ. The CDR3 consists of 15 residues. V shed 4 bases and J 4 bases; nucleotides not matched to a gene: 10. Here immunoSEQ multiplex PCR was the method, and the copy in TCRdb shows in-frame clones only, minus some. The sample yields roughly 1,500,000 clones, roughly 98.5% seen once. J is TRBJ1-1 and V is TRBV5-1; 7 bases line up with TRBD1. The clonotype comes from a man aged 25 to 40 in good health. The sample comprised naive CD4+ T cells sorted from blood. Subset defined: CD45RA+ positively selected. The CDR3 protein is CASSMRQGGVTEAFF. Here the CDR3 DNA reads TGCGCCAGCAGCATGCGACAGGGCGGGGTCACTGAAGCTTTCTTT.